These T cell receptor beta chains were read from a single sample in a study of blood T cell repertoires in COVID-19. Clones were sequenced by immunoSEQ multiplex PCR, and TCRdb holds only the in-frame ones, with some missing. The profile shows 75,000 to 90,000 clones, approximately 89% of them singletons. The sequencing input was peripheral blood. These receptors came from a human donor in a cohort sampled during active COVID-19. CDR3s include the opening cysteine and the closing phenylalanine or tryptophan. Fields, in order: J gene, clone size, D gene, V gene, CDR3 protein, CDR3 DNA. A D gene is named only where the DNA matches it firmly. Part of the rows lack a size; the others show once, few, many or a class for expanded clones.

J: TRBJ1-5
size: NA
D: TRBD1
V: TRBV29-1
CDR3: CSVGTGGNQPQHF
DNA: TGCAGCGTTGGTACAGGGGGCAATCAGCCCCAGCATTTT

J: TRBJ2-5
size: NA
D: NA
V: TRBV19
CDR3: CASSRRGQNQETQYF
DNA: TGTGCCAGTAGTAGGAGAGGACAGAACCAAGAGACCCAGTACTTC

J: TRBJ2-3
size: NA
D: NA
V: TRBV18
CDR3: CASSPRPSTDTQYF
DNA: TGTGCCAGCTCACCACGTCCGAGCACAGATACGCAGTATTTT

J: TRBJ1-1
size: NA
D: TRBD1
V: TRBV7-8
CDR3: CASSALQGAGTEAFF
DNA: TGTGCCAGCAGCGCATTGCAGGGGGCAGGCACTGAAGCTTTCTTT

J: TRBJ1-4
size: NA
D: NA
V: TRBV19
CDR3: CASSRVSQDEKLFF
DNA: TGTGCCAGTAGTCGAGTATCACAGGATGAAAAACTGTTTTTT

J: TRBJ1-2
size: NA
D: NA
V: TRBV6-5
CDR3: CASSYGGKNYGYTF
DNA: TGTGCCAGCAGTTACGGGGGGAAGAACTATGGCTACACCTTC

J: TRBJ2-3
size: NA
D: TRBD2
V: TRBV4-2
CDR3: CASSQVIAGGQGDTQYF
DNA: TGTGCCAGCAGCCAAGTAATAGCGGGGGGGCAGGGAGATACGCAGTATTTT

J: TRBJ1-5
size: NA
D: NA
V: TRBV30
CDR3: CAWSEGASNQPQHF
DNA: TGTGCCTGGAGCGAGGGAGCCAGCAATCAGCCCCAGCATTTT

J: TRBJ1-2
size: NA
D: NA
V: TRBV19
CDR3: CASSIGYGVDGYTF
DNA: TGTGCCAGTAGTATCGGGTATGGAGTAGATGGCTACACCTTC

J: TRBJ2-3
size: NA
D: NA
V: TRBV9
CDR3: CASSGGPTDTQYF
DNA: TGTGCCAGCAGCGGGGGCCCAACAGATACGCAGTATTTT

J: TRBJ1-6
size: many
D: TRBD1
V: TRBV4-1
CDR3: CASSRRDREENNSPLHF
DNA: TGCGCCAGCAGCCGAAGGGACAGGGAAGAGAATAATTCACCCCTCCACTTT

J: TRBJ2-2
size: NA
D: NA
V: TRBV2
CDR3: CASRVLGNTGELFF
DNA: TGTGCCAGCAGGGTCCTAGGGAACACCGGGGAGCTGTTTTTT

J: TRBJ1-6
size: NA
D: TRBD1
V: TRBV6-1
CDR3: CASSEPDRGYNSPLHF
DNA: TGTGCCAGCAGTGAGCCGGACAGGGGCTATAATTCACCCCTCCACTTT

J: TRBJ2-5
size: NA
D: NA
V: TRBV6-2/TRBV6-3
CDR3: CASSPRGFGETQYF
DNA: TGTGCCAGCAGTCCCAGGGGATTCGGAGAGACCCAGTACTTC

J: TRBJ2-5
size: NA
D: NA
V: TRBV9
CDR3: CASSVGGGRQETQYF
DNA: TGTGCCAGCAGCGTAGGTGGGGGCCGACAAGAGACCCAGTACTTC

J: TRBJ1-6
size: NA
D: TRBD1
V: TRBV9
CDR3: CATGTGDSPLHF
DNA: TGTGCCACCGGGACAGGGGATTCACCCCTCCACTTT

J: TRBJ1-4
size: NA
D: TRBD1
V: TRBV19
CDR3: CASSMSDRDEKLFF
DNA: TGTGCCAGTAGTATGTCGGACAGGGATGAAAAACTGTTTTTT

J: TRBJ1-6
size: NA
D: TRBD1
V: TRBV5-1
CDR3: CASSPGQGTSPLHF
DNA: TGCGCCAGCAGCCCCGGACAGGGAACTTCACCCCTCCACTTT

J: TRBJ1-5
size: NA
D: TRBD1
V: TRBV6-2/TRBV6-3
CDR3: CASSYRQGVSNQPQHF
DNA: TGTGCCAGCAGTTACCGACAGGGGGTCAGCAATCAGCCCCAGCATTTT

J: TRBJ2-1
size: NA
D: TRBD1
V: TRBV25-1
CDR3: CASSEYRTGRYNEQFF
DNA: TGTGCCAGCAGTGAATACCGGACAGGGCGCTACAATGAGCAGTTCTTC

J: TRBJ2-7
size: NA
D: TRBD1
V: TRBV7-6
CDR3: CASSSDLHRDRSYEQYF
DNA: TGTGCCAGCAGCTCGGACCTCCACCGGGACAGATCCTACGAGCAGTACTTC

J: TRBJ2-5
size: NA
D: NA
V: TRBV6-2/TRBV6-3
CDR3: CASSYEVGHTRISKRPQYF
DNA: TGTGCCAGCAGTTACGAAGTGGGACACACCCGGATAAGCAAGAGACCCCAGTACTTC

J: TRBJ2-2
size: NA
D: TRBD2
V: TRBV5-1
CDR3: CASSPSLAGGPTGELFF
DNA: TGCGCCAGCAGCCCGTCACTAGCGGGGGGGCCCACCGGGGAGCTGTTTTTT

J: TRBJ2-1
size: once
D: TRBD2
V: TRBV6-5
CDR3: CASSSLPAGGPNEQFF
DNA: TGTGCCAGCAGTTCCCTCCCCGCGGGGGGGCCCAATGAGCAGTTCTTC

J: TRBJ2-7
size: once
D: NA
V: TRBV19
CDR3: CASSISGESYEQYF
DNA: TGTGCCAGTAGTATATCCGGGGAGTCCTACGAGCAGTACTTC

J: TRBJ1-4
size: NA
D: TRBD1
V: TRBV29-1
CDR3: CSARTGGGKLFF
DNA: TGCAGCGCCAGGACAGGGGGCGGGAAACTGTTTTTT

J: TRBJ1-5
size: NA
D: NA
V: TRBV6-5
CDR3: CASEASRGQPQHF
DNA: TGTGCCAGTGAGGCCAGCAGGGGACAGCCCCAGCATTTT

J: TRBJ1-2
size: NA
D: NA
V: TRBV5-5
CDR3: CASSFGQGLRGYTF
DNA: TGTGCCAGCAGCTTTGGGCAGGGTCTGAGGGGCTACACCTTC

J: TRBJ2-3
size: NA
D: NA
V: TRBV7-9
CDR3: CASSLGHRVDTQYF
DNA: TGTGCCAGCAGCCTCGGACATAGGGTAGATACGCAGTATTTT

J: TRBJ2-7
size: NA
D: NA
V: TRBV2
CDR3: CASRSASSYEQYF
DNA: TGTGCCAGCAGAAGCGCTTCTTCTTACGAGCAGTACTTC

J: TRBJ1-5
size: NA
D: NA
V: TRBV27
CDR3: CASGGQAYSNQPQHF
DNA: TGTGCCAGCGGAGGGCAGGCCTATAGCAATCAGCCCCAGCATTTT

J: TRBJ1-1
size: NA
D: NA
V: TRBV5-1
CDR3: CASSKDSMNTEAFF
DNA: TGCGCCAGCAGTAAAGACAGCATGAACACTGAAGCTTTCTTT

J: TRBJ2-2
size: NA
D: NA
V: TRBV18
CDR3: CASSPSQANTGELFF
DNA: TGTGCCAGCTCACCATCACAGGCTAACACCGGGGAGCTGTTTTTT

J: TRBJ1-1
size: NA
D: NA
V: TRBV6-4
CDR3: CASSVRLNTEAFF
DNA: TGTGCCAGCAGCGTACGGTTGAACACTGAAGCTTTCTTT

J: TRBJ2-7
size: NA
D: NA
V: TRBV6-2/TRBV6-3
CDR3: CASSYEDSGIYEQYF
DNA: TGTGCCAGCAGTTACGAAGATAGCGGCATCTACGAGCAGTACTTC

J: TRBJ1-2
size: NA
D: NA
V: TRBV10-2
CDR3: CASTEGDPYGYTF
DNA: TGCGCCAGCACCGAGGGGGACCCTTATGGCTACACCTTC

J: TRBJ2-2
size: once
D: NA
V: TRBV10-3
CDR3: CAISSPRFPDTGELFF
DNA: TGTGCCATCAGTTCCCCACGGTTCCCCGACACCGGGGAGCTGTTTTTT

J: TRBJ2-3
size: NA
D: TRBD1
V: TRBV4-3
CDR3: CASSPGGISVPDTQYF
DNA: TGCGCCAGCAGCCCAGGGGGCATTTCGGTCCCAGATACGCAGTATTTT

J: TRBJ2-1
size: NA
D: NA
V: TRBV3-1/TRBV3-2
CDR3: CASSQALAPYNEQFF
DNA: TGTGCCAGCAGCCAAGCACTAGCCCCGTACAATGAGCAGTTCTTC

J: TRBJ1-2
size: once
D: NA
V: TRBV18
CDR3: CASSELIEGGGDGYTF
DNA: TGTGCCAGCTCAGAACTTATCGAGGGAGGAGGAGATGGCTACACCTTC

J: TRBJ2-7
size: NA
D: NA
V: TRBV5-8
CDR3: CASSFGRGPYEQYF
DNA: TGTGCCAGCAGCTTTGGGCGGGGGCCTTACGAGCAGTACTTC

J: TRBJ2-5
size: once
D: NA
V: TRBV4-3
CDR3: CASSQAGEETQYF
DNA: TGCGCCAGCAGCCAAGCAGGGGAAGAGACCCAGTACTTC

J: TRBJ1-2
size: NA
D: TRBD1
V: TRBV19
CDR3: CASSSPGQGVYGYTF
DNA: TGTGCCAGTAGTTCACCGGGACAGGGCGTCTATGGCTACACCTTC

J: TRBJ2-1
size: NA
D: TRBD2
V: TRBV19
CDR3: CASSLAGESYNEQFF
DNA: TGTGCCAGTAGTCTAGCGGGGGAGTCCTACAATGAGCAGTTCTTC

J: TRBJ1-1
size: NA
D: TRBD1
V: TRBV6-5
CDR3: CASSPSQGAIIEAFF
DNA: TGTGCCAGCAGTCCATCACAGGGGGCTATTATTGAAGCTTTCTTT

J: TRBJ1-2
size: once
D: NA
V: TRBV7-9
CDR3: CASSSWPLSNYGYTF
DNA: TGTGCCAGCAGCTCATGGCCTTTATCTAACTATGGCTACACCTTC

J: TRBJ2-3
size: NA
D: NA
V: TRBV7-7
CDR3: CASSLGGDRTDTQYF
DNA: TGTGCTAGCAGCTTAGGCGGGGACCGCACAGATACGCAGTATTTT

J: TRBJ2-3
size: NA
D: TRBD2
V: TRBV5-1
CDR3: CASSSGLATLTDTQYF
DNA: TGCGCCAGCAGCTCGGGACTAGCTACACTCACAGATACGCAGTATTTT

J: TRBJ2-7
size: once
D: TRBD2
V: TRBV19
CDR3: CASSVIAGGPEEQYF
DNA: TGTGCCAGTAGTGTCATAGCGGGGGGGCCTGAGGAGCAGTACTTC

J: TRBJ2-5
size: NA
D: NA
V: TRBV30
CDR3: CAWSFGTTQETQYF
DNA: TGTGCCTGGAGCTTTGGGACAACCCAAGAGACCCAGTACTTC

J: TRBJ1-2
size: NA
D: TRBD1
V: TRBV2
CDR3: CASSADRGYGYTF
DNA: TGTGCCAGCAGTGCTGACAGGGGTTATGGCTACACCTTC

J: TRBJ1-5
size: NA
D: NA
V: TRBV2
CDR3: CASSESPGGQPQHF
DNA: TGTGCCAGCAGTGAGTCCCCCGGGGGTCAGCCCCAGCATTTT